The sequence of this T cell receptor (beta chain) was determined in a study of blood T cell repertoires in COVID-19 (dated by TCRdb to the early 2020s). Concerning the study at large: Samples from collaborators originated in the United States, Italy and Spain and spanned both the acute and convalescent phases of COVID-19. A de-identified subject ID, COVID-19 status, age in years and sex were almost always included in the sample metadata. Samples were obtained from the ongoing ImmuneRACE study (first 160 participants) and from over 1,000 subjects provided by 6 global collaborators. A freely available public database, intended as a resource for researchers studying the immune response to SARS-CoV-2, is where the repertoires were released. Deeply sampled blood TCRbeta repertoires from subjects exposed to, actively infected with, or recovered from COVID-19 were included in the dataset. HLA class I and class II types, where available, came from metadata supplied by the sample provider rather than from assay-based typing. The prospective study material was composed of cDNA or gDNA derived from T cells, B-cell-depleted T cells, or PBMCs.

V drops 3 bases and J drops 0 bases, leaving 13 bases in between. CDR1 and CDR2, per the germline V gene (reference sequence), are SGHAT and FQDESV. The CDR3 sequence holds 16 residues, the cysteine and phenylalanine included. The CDR3 DNA has 48 bases and is translated from base 1. The research as a whole found: The amount of clinical and demographic metadata varied by source and participant and was provided uncurated.

The collaborating institutions used their own protocols to collect whole blood in K2EDTA tubes. For TCRbeta analysis, collaborators shipped samples in one of three forms: frozen whole blood, isolated PBMCs, or DNA extracted from either of those sample types. TCRbeta CDR3 regions were amplified from genomic DNA using the immunoSEQ Assay, a bias-controlled multiplex PCR. Per the original workflow: The number of nucleated cells in each sample was estimated from the amplification of reference gene primers within the assay. Sequence reads were collapsed and filtered to measure the absolute abundance of every unique TCRbeta CDR3 rearrangement. For each sample, productive Simpson clonality was calculated as the square root of Simpson's diversity index across productive rearrangements. The table comes from immuneACCESS by way of TCRdb, which keeps in-frame sequences with V and J called. Part of the clones is missing from these tables; in studies checked, under half for an unresolved V gene and the rest for unknown reasons. That table is the source of V, J and clone size, and D and trimming were worked out from the DNA. This sample is represented by about 140,000 clones; just under 80% of them were singletons. The ten most abundant clones make up approximately 2% of the sample.

Regarding this clone: Its antigen remains unidentified. Base qualities were left out, and no much larger clone turns up one base away.

The sample consisted of peripheral blood. This chain is built from TRBV11-1 and TRBJ2-3; 5 matching bases give a weak D call of TRBD2. This sequence originates from a woman aged 55-69 years with acute or convalescent COVID-19. In nucleotide form, the sequence is TGTGCCAGCAGCTTTCGCGGGTTCTCTAGCACAGATACGCAGTATTTT. It specifies CASSFRGFSSTDTQYF.